This TCR beta chain was identified in a study of blood T cell repertoires in COVID-19 (dated by TCRdb to the early 2020s). Regarding the research as a whole: Samples from collaborators originated in the United States, Italy and Spain and spanned both the acute and convalescent phases of COVID-19. The prospective study material was composed of cDNA or gDNA derived from T cells, B-cell-depleted T cells, or PBMCs. The dataset comprised deeply sampled blood TCRbeta repertoires from subjects exposed to, actively infected with, or recovered from COVID-19. The repertoires were made available in a free public database intended to serve as a resource for research on the immune response to SARS-CoV-2. Nearly every sample came with metadata listing a de-identified subject ID, COVID-19 status, age in years and sex. Where HLA class I and class II types were available, the types were taken from metadata supplied by the sample provider, not from assay-based typing. The samples were drawn from two sources: the first 160 participants of the ongoing ImmuneRACE study, and 950 to 1,500 subjects contributed by 6 global collaborators.

The immunoSEQ Assay, a bias-controlled multiplex PCR, was used to amplify TCRbeta CDR3 regions from genomic DNA. The source study handled its data this way. The number of nucleated cells in each sample was estimated from the amplification of reference gene primers within the assay. Sequence reads were collapsed and filtered to measure the absolute abundance of every unique TCRbeta CDR3 rearrangement. Productive Simpson clonality was computed per sample as the square root of Simpson's diversity index over productive rearrangements. In its TCRdb copy, this immuneACCESS table keeps in-frame sequences only and misses some clones. Where compared with another copy, unresolved V genes explain less than half of these, and the others have no known cause. From that table come the V and J calls and clone size; the DNA was used to work out D and trimming. Counted in this sample were under 400,000 clones; around 87% of them appeared once. The ten largest account for more than 9% of the sample.

One collaborating source in Seattle enrolled patients while the patients were actively infected and followed the patients over time throughout the course of disease. The collaborating institutions used their own protocols to collect whole blood in K2EDTA tubes. For TCRbeta analysis, collaborators shipped samples in one of three forms: frozen whole blood, isolated PBMCs, or DNA extracted from either of those sample types. Notes on this clone: What this receptor recognizes is not known. No much larger clone exists at a distance of one base, and base qualities are not known.

What the work shows at the level of the full study, not this receptor alone: How much clinical and demographic metadata was included differed by source and by participant, and the metadata was provided uncurated.

The specimen sequenced was peripheral blood. The origin of this receptor is a woman aged 25-40 years with COVID-19, enrolled during active disease.

The DNA sequence is TGTGCCAGCAGCTTAGGCGCGCGGGATGTCCTGACTTTC. This encodes CASSLGARDVLTF. The V gene is TRBV7-3 and the J gene is TRBJ2-6; the D region possibly corresponds to TRBD2 (6 bases align). The CDR3 contains 13 residues, cysteine and phenylalanine counted. The only DNA kept is the CDR3, 39 bases in frame from the first base. Relative to germline, V is 2 bases shorter and J is 13 bases shorter, with 12 bases between their ends. CDR1 SGHTA and CDR2 FQGTGA are derived from the germline V gene.